The clone carrying this T cell receptor beta chain appeared a single time. The data are from a study of blood T cell repertoires in COVID-19. Study details: From the United States, Italy and Spain came samples of acute and convalescent COVID-19.

The CDR3 has 16 residues. Here immunoSEQ multiplex PCR was the method, and the copy in TCRdb shows in-frame clones only, minus some. The sample lists 89,000 or so clones, about 85% occurring once. The chain is built from TRBV22-1 and TRBJ1-6; the D segment call TRBD1 is taken from the table without a DNA check. TRBV22-1 has pseudogene status. The sequence came from a man of 80 years or more with acute or convalescent COVID-19. The sample taken for sequencing was peripheral blood. Here the CDR3 DNA reads TGTCCTGGGAGCGCACAAGGGGCGAAAGGACGATCACCCCTCCACTTT. Its translation is CPGSAQGAKGRSPLHF.